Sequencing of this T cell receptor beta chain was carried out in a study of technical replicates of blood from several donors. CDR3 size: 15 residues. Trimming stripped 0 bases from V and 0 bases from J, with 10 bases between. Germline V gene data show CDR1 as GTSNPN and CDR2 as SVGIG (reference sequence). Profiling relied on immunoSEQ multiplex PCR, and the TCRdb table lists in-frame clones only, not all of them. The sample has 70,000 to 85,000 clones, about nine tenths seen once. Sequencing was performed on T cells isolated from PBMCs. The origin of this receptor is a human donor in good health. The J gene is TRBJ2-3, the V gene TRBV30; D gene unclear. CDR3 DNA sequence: TGTGCCTGGAGTGTATCTGCGACAAGCACAGATACGCAGTATTTT. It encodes CAWSVSATSTDTQYF.